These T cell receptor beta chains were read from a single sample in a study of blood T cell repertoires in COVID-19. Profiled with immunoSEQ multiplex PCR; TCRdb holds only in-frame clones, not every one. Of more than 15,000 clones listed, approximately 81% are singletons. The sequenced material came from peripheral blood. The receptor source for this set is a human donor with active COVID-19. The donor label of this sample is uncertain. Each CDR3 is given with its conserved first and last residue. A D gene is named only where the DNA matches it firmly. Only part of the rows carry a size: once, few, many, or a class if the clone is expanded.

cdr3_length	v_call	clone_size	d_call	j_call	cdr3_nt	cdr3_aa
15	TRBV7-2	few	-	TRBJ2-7	TGTGCCAGCAGCTTAGCCCCGGACAGCCCCTACGAGCAGTACTTC	CASSLAPDSPYEQYF
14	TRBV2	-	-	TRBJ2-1	TGTGCCAGCAGTGAAGGTGTCAGCTCAACCGGGGGGTTCTTC	CASSEGVSSTGGFF
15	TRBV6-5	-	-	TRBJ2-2	TGTGCCAGCAGCACCGGGACACCGAACACCGGGGAGCTGTTTTTT	CASSTGTPNTGELFF
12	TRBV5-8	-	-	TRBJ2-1	TGTGCCAGCAGCCCCACAGGCAATGAGCAGTTCTTC	CASSPTGNEQFF
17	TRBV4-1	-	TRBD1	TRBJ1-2	TGCGCCAGCAGATCTTCCGGGACAGGGGGCTCTAACTATGGCTACACCTTC	CASRSSGTGGSNYGYTF
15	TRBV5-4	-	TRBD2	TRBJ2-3	TGTGCCAGCAGCTTGGCCGGGGGAGGGACAGATACGCAGTATTTT	CASSLAGGGTDTQYF
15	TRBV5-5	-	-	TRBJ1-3	TGTGCCAGCAGCTTGGATGCAGGCTCTGGAAACACCATATATTTT	CASSLDAGSGNTIYF
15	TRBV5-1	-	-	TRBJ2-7	TGCGCCAGCAGCTTGGACGGCAGGGGCTCCTACGAGCAGTACTTC	CASSLDGRGSYEQYF
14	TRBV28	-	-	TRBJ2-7	TGTGCCAGCAGATTGGGAGAAGGTTCGGACGAGCAGTACTTC	CASRLGEGSDEQYF
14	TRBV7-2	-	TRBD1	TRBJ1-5	TGTGCCAGCAGCCTGGGACAGGGTAATCAGCCCCAGCATTTT	CASSLGQGNQPQHF
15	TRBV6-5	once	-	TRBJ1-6	TGTGCCAGCAGTTGGACAGTCCCCTATAATTCACCCCTCCACTTT	CASSWTVPYNSPLHF
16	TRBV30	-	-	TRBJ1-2	TGTGCCTGGAGGGTACCGTTTCCCCCGAAGGAGAATGGCTACACCTTC	CAWRVPFPPKENGYTF
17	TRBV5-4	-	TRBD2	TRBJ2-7	TGTGCCAGCAGCTCCGCTGCGGCGGGGGGACCCTCTCGCGAGCAGTACTTC	CASSSAAAGGPSREQYF
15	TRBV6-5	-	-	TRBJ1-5	TGTGCCAGCAGTCCCAGAGGCTTGGGCAATCAGCCCCAGCATTTT	CASSPRGLGNQPQHF
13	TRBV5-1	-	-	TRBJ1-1	TGCGCCAGCAGGACAGATCTGAACACTGAAGCTTTCTTT	CASRTDLNTEAFF
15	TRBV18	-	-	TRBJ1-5	TGTGCCAGCTCACCCGGGGGGGGATGGACTCAGCCCCAGCATTTT	CASSPGGGWTQPQHF
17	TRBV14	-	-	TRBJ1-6	TGTGCCAGCAGCCAAGAATATGGGGGAAGGGGGAATTCACCCCTCCACTTT	CASSQEYGGRGNSPLHF